This T cell receptor beta chain was profiled in a study of shared clonotypes between healthy human individuals. Points from the study as a whole: Richness estimates generally favored naive over memory subsets. Among donors, the sharing of clonotypes was expected to be influenced by sequencing depth. Clonotypes that were shared across four donors made up around 5% of naive CD4 clonotypes.

Germline V gives CDR1 SGHDN, CDR2 FVKESK. V was clipped by 2 bases and J by 13 bases, with 12 bases between them. The CDR3 runs 13 residues. Concerning this clone: As yet, its antigen is unknown.

In the naive CD8 group, cells lacked CD45RO and were positively selected for CCR7, so terminally differentiated effector memory CD45RA+ cells were left out. Some clones are missing from TCRdb's copy, which holds only in-frame ones; the method was immunoSEQ multiplex PCR. This sample yields roughly 550,000 clones, of which nearly 97% are seen a single time; roughly 0.1% belongs to the top ten. V and J are TRBV14 and TRBJ2-6, with TRBD1 as a possible D gene (6 bases). Sequencing was done on a sample of naive CD8+ T cells sorted from blood. The TCR comes from a woman in her 30s in good health. CDR3 residues: CASSQSQGGVLTF. DNA for the CDR3: TGTGCCAGCAGCCAATCACAGGGTGGTGTCCTGACTTTC.